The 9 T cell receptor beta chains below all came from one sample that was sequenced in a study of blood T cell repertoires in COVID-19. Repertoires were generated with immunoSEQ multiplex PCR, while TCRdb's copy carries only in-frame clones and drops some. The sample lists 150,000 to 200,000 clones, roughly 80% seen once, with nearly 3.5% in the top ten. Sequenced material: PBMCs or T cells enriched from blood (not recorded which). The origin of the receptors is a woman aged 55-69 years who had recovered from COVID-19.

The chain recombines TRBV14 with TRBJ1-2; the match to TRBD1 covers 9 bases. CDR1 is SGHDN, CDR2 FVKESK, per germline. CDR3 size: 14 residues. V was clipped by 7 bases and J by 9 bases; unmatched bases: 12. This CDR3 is CASIRTGDGLSYTF. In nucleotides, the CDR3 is TGTGCCAGCATCCGGACAGGGGATGGGTTAAGCTACACCTTC. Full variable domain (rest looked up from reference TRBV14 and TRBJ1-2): EAGVTQFPSHSVIEKGQTVTLRCDPISGHDNLYWYRRVMGKEIKFLLHFVKESKQDESGMPNNRFLAERTGGTYSTLKVQPAELEDSGVYFCASIRTGDGLSYTFGSGTRLTVV.

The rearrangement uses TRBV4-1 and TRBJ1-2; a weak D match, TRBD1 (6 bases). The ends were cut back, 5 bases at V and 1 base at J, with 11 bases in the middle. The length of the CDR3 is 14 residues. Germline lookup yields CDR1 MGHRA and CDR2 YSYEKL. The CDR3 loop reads CASSSLQGNYGYTF. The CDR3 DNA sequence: TGCGCCAGCAGCTCGTTACAGGGTAACTATGGCTACACCTTC.

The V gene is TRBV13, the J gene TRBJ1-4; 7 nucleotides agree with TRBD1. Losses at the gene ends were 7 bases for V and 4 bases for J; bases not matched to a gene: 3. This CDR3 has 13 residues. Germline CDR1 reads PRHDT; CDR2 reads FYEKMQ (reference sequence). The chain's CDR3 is CASTYRGNEKLFF. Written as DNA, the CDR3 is TGTGCCAGCACTTACAGGGGTAATGAAAAACTGTTTTTT.

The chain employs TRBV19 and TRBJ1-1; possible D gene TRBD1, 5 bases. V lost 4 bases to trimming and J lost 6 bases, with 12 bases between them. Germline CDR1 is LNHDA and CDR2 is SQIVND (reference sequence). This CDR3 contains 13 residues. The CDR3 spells CASSRARVPEAFF. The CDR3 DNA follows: TGTGCCAGTAGTAGGGCCAGGGTTCCTGAAGCTTTCTTT. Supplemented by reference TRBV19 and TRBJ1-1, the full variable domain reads DGGITQSPKYLFRKEGQNVTLSCEQNLNHDAMYWYRQDPGQGLRLIYYSQIVNDFQKGDIAEGYSVSREKKESFPLTVTSAQKNPTAFYLCASSRARVPEAFFGQGTRLTVV.

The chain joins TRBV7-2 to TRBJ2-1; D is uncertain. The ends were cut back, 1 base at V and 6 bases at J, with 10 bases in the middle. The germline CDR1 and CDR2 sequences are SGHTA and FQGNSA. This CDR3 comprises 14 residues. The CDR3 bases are TGTGCCAGCAGCTTAGTTCGGGTGAGCAATGAGCAGTTCTTC. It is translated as CASSLVRVSNEQFF.

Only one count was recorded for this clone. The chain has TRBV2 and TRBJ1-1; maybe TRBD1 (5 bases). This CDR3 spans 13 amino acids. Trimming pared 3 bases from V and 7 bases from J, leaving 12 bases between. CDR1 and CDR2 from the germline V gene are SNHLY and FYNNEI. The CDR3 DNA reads TGTGCCAGCAGTGAGGGACGGGAGTTTGAAGCTTTCTTT. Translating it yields CASSEGREFEAFF.

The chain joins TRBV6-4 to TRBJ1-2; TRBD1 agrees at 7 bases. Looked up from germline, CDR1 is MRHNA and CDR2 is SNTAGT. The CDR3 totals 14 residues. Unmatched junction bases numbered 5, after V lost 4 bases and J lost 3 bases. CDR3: CASSARDRDYGYTF. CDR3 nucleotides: TGTGCCAGCAGTGCCCGAGACAGGGACTATGGCTACACCTTC.

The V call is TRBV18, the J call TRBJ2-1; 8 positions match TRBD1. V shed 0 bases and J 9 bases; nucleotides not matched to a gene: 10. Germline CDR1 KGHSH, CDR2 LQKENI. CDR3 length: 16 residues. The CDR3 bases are TGTGCCAGCTCACCACCGGCCCAGGGGGCGCTCCGTGAGCAGTTCTTC. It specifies CASSPPAQGALREQFF.

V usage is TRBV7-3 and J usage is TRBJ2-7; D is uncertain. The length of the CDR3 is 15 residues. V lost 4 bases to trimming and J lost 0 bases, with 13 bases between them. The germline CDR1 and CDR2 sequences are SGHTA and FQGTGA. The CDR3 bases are TGTGCCAGCAGCTCTTATGTGGGCCCCTCCTACGAGCAGTACTTC. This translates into CASSSYVGPSYEQYF. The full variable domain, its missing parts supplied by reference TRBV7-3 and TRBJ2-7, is GAGVSQTPSNKVTEKGKYVELRCDPISGHTALYWYRQSLGQGPEFLIYFQGTGAADDSGLPNDRFFAVRPEGSVSTLKIQRTERGDSAVYLCASSSYVGPSYEQYFGPGTRLTVT.